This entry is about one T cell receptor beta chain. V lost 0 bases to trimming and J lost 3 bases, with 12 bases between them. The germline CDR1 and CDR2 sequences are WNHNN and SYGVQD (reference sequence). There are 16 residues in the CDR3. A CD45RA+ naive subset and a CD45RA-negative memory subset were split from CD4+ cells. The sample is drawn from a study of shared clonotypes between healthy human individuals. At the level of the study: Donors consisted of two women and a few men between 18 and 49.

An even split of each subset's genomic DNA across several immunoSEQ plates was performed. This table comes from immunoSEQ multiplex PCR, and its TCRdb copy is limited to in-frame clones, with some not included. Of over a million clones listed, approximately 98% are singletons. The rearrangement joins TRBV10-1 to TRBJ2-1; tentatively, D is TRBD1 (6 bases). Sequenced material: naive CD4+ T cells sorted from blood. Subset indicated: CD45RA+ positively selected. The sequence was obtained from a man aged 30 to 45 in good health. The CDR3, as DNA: TGCGCCAGCAGTGAGTCGACAGGTCGGAACTACAATGAGCAGTTCTTC. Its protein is CASSESTGRNYNEQFF.